A selection of T cell receptor beta chains follows, all from one sample in a study of tumor and adjacent non-tumor tissue in lung cancer. TCRdb passed the multiplex PCR reads through MiXCR, listing each CDR3 protein once. The profile shows under 100,000 distinct CDR3 sequences, under 70% of them singletons. Source material: lung tumor tissue. The receptor source for this set is a woman between 70 and 85 years old with non-small cell lung cancer. The CDR3 runs from the conserved cysteine through the conserved F or W. The D gene is left open where the match is weak. Clone size is stated in some rows and not others, as once, few, many or a class when expanded.

v_gene	j_gene	abundance	d_gene	CDR3nt	CDR3aa
TRBV29-1	TRBJ1-2	many	NA	TGCAGCGTGGGGGTTACAGGTCTTAACTATGGCTACACCTTC	CSVGVTGLNYGYTF
TRBV29-1	TRBJ2-2	NA	NA	TGCAGCATTGTGTACCGGGGGTTTACCAGGGAGCTGTTTTTT	CSIVYRGFTRELFF
TRBV6-1	TRBJ1-4	many	NA	TGTGCCAGCAGTGGGGAGGCGGAGAATGAAAAACTGTTTTTT	CASSGEAENEKLFF
TRBV4-1	TRBJ1-2	NA	NA	TGCGCTAGCAGCCAAGTAGAAGGGTTTGGCCACACCTTC	CASSQVEGFGHTF
TRBV12-3/TRBV12-4	TRBJ2-1	NA	TRBD1	TGTGCCAGTAGAATCGGACAGGGGAAATACAATGAGCAGTTCTTC	CASRIGQGKYNEQFF
TRBV11-2	TRBJ2-3	many	TRBD2	TGTGCCAGCTACGATCGGACTAGCGGGAAAGCAGATACGCAGTATTTT	CASYDRTSGKADTQYF
TRBV6-5	TRBJ2-3	few	NA	TGTGCCAGCAGTTACCGAAGCGGACATAGCACAGATACGCAGTATTTT	CASSYRSGHSTDTQYF
TRBV6-5	TRBJ1-1	many	NA	TGTGCCAGCACCCCGGGACAACTTCAGATGAACACTGAAGCTTTCTTT	CASTPGQLQMNTEAFF
TRBV6-2/TRBV6-3	TRBJ2-3	NA	TRBD2	TGTGCCAGCAGAACCGCAGGGACTAGCGGGAGTCTCAGAGATATGCAGTATTTT	CASRTAGTSGSLRDMQYF
TRBV6-5	TRBJ2-1	NA	TRBD2	TGTGCCAGCAGTTCCTCCCTCATCGAACTAGCGGGAGCGCGCTCCCACAATGAGCAGTTCTTC	CASSSSLIELAGARSHNEQFF
TRBV6-1	TRBJ1-5	NA	NA	TGTGCCAACAGTGAAGTCCTCAAGGGGAATCAGCCCCAGCATTTT	CANSEVLKGNQPQHF
TRBV12-3/TRBV12-4	TRBJ1-2	NA	TRBD1	TGTGCTAACAGTTTTGTCCGACAGGGGAACTATGGCTACACCTTC	CANSFVRQGNYGYTF
TRBV28	TRBJ1-1	many	NA	TGTGCCAGCAGTGGTAGCAGCAACTACGTTGAAGCTTTCTTT	CASSGSSNYVEAFF
TRBV7-9	TRBJ1-6	medium-sized	NA	TGTGCCAGCAGCTTAGGCGCGGCCGATAATTCACCCCTCCACTTT	CASSLGAADNSPLHF
TRBV6-6	TRBJ2-5	large	NA	TGTGCCAGCAGTTACCAAGGCAACTCGGATCGGGAGACCCAGTACTTC	CASSYQGNSDRETQYF
TRBV6-2/TRBV6-3	TRBJ2-7	NA	TRBD2	TGTGCCAGCACCTCCCAGTTTGCGGGGGAATGCGAGCAATACTTC	CASTSQFAGECEQYF
TRBV10-3	TRBJ1-5	NA	TRBD1	TGTGCCATCTCCCGGGGGTTGGGACAGGGTGAACACCAGCCCCAGCATTTT	CAISRGLGQGEHQPQHF
TRBV6-2/TRBV6-3	TRBJ2-7	NA	TRBD2	TGTGCCAGCAATCTCCGGAGAGATCAAGCGGGAGGGTACGTGCTGTACTTC	CASNLRRDQAGGYVLYF
TRBV20-1	TRBJ2-7	few	NA	TGCAGTGCAACTAAATGGGACCGAGAGCAGTACTTC	CSATKWDREQYF
TRBV9	TRBJ2-6	few	NA	TGTGCCAGCAGCGTAGATTCGTTAGGACTGGACGGGGAAGGGTCTGGGGCCAACGTCCTGACTTTC	CASSVDSLGLDGEGSGANVLTF
TRBV12-3/TRBV12-4	TRBJ2-7	NA	NA	TGTGCTAGCAGCAGAGACATGGGCGAGCAGTACTTC	CASSRDMGEQYF
TRBV4-1	TRBJ2-7	NA	TRBD2	TGCGCCGGCAACCAGAGAGCGGGAGTGTCTACCTATGAGCAGTACTTC	CAGNQRAGVSTYEQYF
TRBV11-3	TRBJ2-2	NA	NA	TGCGCCAGCAGCTTAGGTCGTGTTTCCGGGGAGATATTTTTT	CASSLGRVSGEIFF
TRBV6-5	TRBJ2-1	NA	NA	TGTGCCAGCAGTTACTCCCGGCCCAAACAGGGATCCGACCCGAGGGCGGAGAATGAGCAGTTCTTC	CASSYSRPKQGSDPRAENEQFF
TRBV28	TRBJ1-5	many	NA	TGTGCCAGCAGCGCGGGCAGAACCAATCAGCCCCAGCATTTT	CASSAGRTNQPQHF
TRBV6-6	TRBJ2-7	NA	NA	TGTGCCAGCAGCAAGGGATCTACCTACGAGCGGTACTTC	CASSKGSTYERYF
TRBV28	TRBJ1-4	once	NA	TGTGCCAGCAACTTCGCATACTCTAATGAAAAACTGTTTTTT	CASNFAYSNEKLFF
TRBV6-5	TRBJ2-2	NA	NA	TGTGCCAGTTGTTGGGGACCCGGGGAGCTGTTTTTT	CASCWGPGELFF